The clone carrying this T cell receptor (beta chain) came up many times. This sample is part of a study of read filtering for tumor transcriptome and immune sequencing. Study-level information: Revised staging placed roughly eight patients in R-ISS I, 15 to 20 in II, more than five in III. Transcriptome libraries were built from DNase-treated RNA.

This library used 300 to 500 ng RNA and molecular barcoded adaptors spanning alpha/delta and beta/gamma chains. TCRdb redid the calling of the reads with MiXCR, one entry per CDR3 protein. The table lists around 40,000 distinct CDR3 sequences, 10% to 15% of them singletons. Bone marrow was sampled from every patient at the time of active disease. The CDR3 totals 15 residues. Germline loops: CDR1 SGHTA, CDR2 FQGNSA. Trimming cost V 5 bases and J 4 bases; bases outside gene matches: 7. V gene TRBV7-2 combines with J gene TRBJ1-4, with TRBD1 identical over 7 bases. The sequence was obtained from a donor aged 40 or older with multiple myeloma. The source material was a population of CD138-negative cells sorted from bone marrow. Here the CDR3 DNA reads TGTGCCAGCAGCACCCAGGGGGGGAATAATGAAAAACTGTTTTTT. Protein product: CASSTQGGNNEKLFF.